This T cell receptor (beta chain) emerged from a study of T cell responses to AZD1222 COVID-19 vaccine. Study summary: The study pooled second doses at about 4 or about 12 weeks. Study-wide results and limits: The donors showed a predominance of white British ancestry and of females, with possible underestimation of clonal diversity.

Of note for this clone: Its cognate antigen is unknown.

The V end lost 4 bases, the J end lost 8 bases, and 15 bases lay between the germline ends. The CDR3 has 13 residues. Germline V gene sequence: CDR1 SGHRS, CDR2 YFSETQ. This table comes from immunoSEQ multiplex PCR, and its TCRdb copy is limited to in-frame clones, with some not included. Among over 110,000 clones listed, about 92% were seen once. This TCR derives from an adult in good health. The sample in question was peripheral blood, obtained on day 0 of AZD1222 vaccination. V and J are TRBV5-1 and TRBJ1-1; the D gene is possibly TRBD1 (5 bases). Here the CDR3 reads CASSADSHREAFF. CDR3 DNA sequence: TGCGCCAGCAGCGCTGACAGCCACAGGGAAGCTTTCTTT.